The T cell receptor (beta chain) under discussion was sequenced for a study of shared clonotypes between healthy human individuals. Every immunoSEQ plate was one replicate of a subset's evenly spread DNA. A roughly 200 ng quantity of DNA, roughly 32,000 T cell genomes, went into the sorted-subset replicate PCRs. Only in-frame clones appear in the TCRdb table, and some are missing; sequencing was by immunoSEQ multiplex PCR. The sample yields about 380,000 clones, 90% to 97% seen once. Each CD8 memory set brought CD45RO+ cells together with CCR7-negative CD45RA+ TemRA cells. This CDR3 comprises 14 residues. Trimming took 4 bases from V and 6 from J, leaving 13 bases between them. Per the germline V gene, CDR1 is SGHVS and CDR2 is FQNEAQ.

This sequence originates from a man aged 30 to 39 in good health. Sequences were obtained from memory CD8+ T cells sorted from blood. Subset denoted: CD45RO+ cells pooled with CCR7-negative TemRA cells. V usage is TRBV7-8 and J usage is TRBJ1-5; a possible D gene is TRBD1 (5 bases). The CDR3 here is CASSWREGTQPQHF. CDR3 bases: TGTGCCAGCAGCTGGCGAGAGGGGACTCAGCCCCAGCATTTT.